Presented here are 13 T cell receptor beta chains from one specimen sequenced in a study of cytomegalovirus exposure and HLA in healthy donors. The study ran its PCR with 60 Vbeta and 13 Jbeta primers. Clones were sequenced by immunoSEQ multiplex PCR, and TCRdb holds only the in-frame ones, with some missing. Here the sample spans around 100,000 clones, 65% to 80% being singletons. The material sequenced was PBMCs. Every receptor here comes from a woman aged 40 to 50 in good health and CMV-seronegative.

The rearrangement joins TRBV10-1 to TRBJ1-1; D unclear. Per germline, CDR1 WNHNN and CDR2 SYGVQD (reference sequence). This CDR3 comprises 13 residues. Trimming shortened V by 7 bases and J by 7 bases, and 16 bases separated the two germline ends. Here the CDR3 DNA reads TGCGCCAGCACCCCAACACGGGGTGGTGAAGCTTTCTTT. It is translated as CASTPTRGGEAFF.

The gene calls are TRBV5-4 and TRBJ2-7, with D possibly TRBD1 on 5 matching bases. Germline V gene data show CDR1 as SGHNT and CDR2 as YYREEE (reference sequence). The CDR3 is 14 amino acids. The V end lost 2 bases, the J end lost 3 bases, and 12 bases lay between the germline ends. The CDR3 DNA is TGTGCCAGCAGCTTTCTCCCCAGGGACTACGAGCAGTACTTC. Protein sequence: CASSFLPRDYEQYF.

V and J are TRBV4-1 and TRBJ2-4; TRBD2 agrees at 11 bases. Germline V gene data show CDR1 as MGHRA and CDR2 as YSYEKL. V shed 1 base and J 8 bases; nucleotides not matched to a gene: 10. The CDR3 has 17 amino acids. The CDR3 here is CASSQGRVAGGIDIQYF. DNA of the CDR3: TGCGCCAGCAGCCAAGGGAGGGTAGCGGGGGGGATAGACATTCAGTACTTC.

The sample holds a few counts of this clone. The chain is built from TRBV27 and TRBJ2-3; 8 bases agree with TRBD2. The germline V gene has CDR1 MNHEY and CDR2 SMNVEV (reference sequence). J was trimmed by 3 bases and V by 9 bases; bases with no gene match: 2. The CDR3 loop spans 12 amino acids. The CDR3 loop is CARRGETDTQYF. As DNA, the CDR3 is TGTGCCAGGCGGGGGGAAACAGATACGCAGTATTTT.

As to this clone: Because the CDR3 is missing its conserved closing phenylalanine or tryptophan, this is likely a read error. V usage is TRBV5-6 and J usage is TRBJ1-1; TRBD1 is a possible D gene (6 bases). V was clipped by 4 bases and J by 5 bases, with 15 bases between them. There are 14 residues in the CDR3. Germline assignment: CDR1 SGHDT and CDR2 YYEEEE. CDR3 nucleotides: TGTGCCAGCAGCGCGCCACAGGGATGGACTGAAGCTTTCTCT. Translated, it gives CASSAPQGWTEAFS.

The rearrangement uses TRBV28 and TRBJ1-1; D uncertain. V lost 4 bases and J lost 0, with 3 bases in between. This CDR3 contains 12 residues. Germline V lookup: CDR1 MDHEN, CDR2 SYDVKM. CDR3 loop: CASSSVNTEAFF. CDR3 DNA sequence: TGTGCCAGCAGTTCAGTGAACACTGAAGCTTTCTTT.

The V gene is TRBV29-1, the J gene TRBJ1-5; the D gene is possibly TRBD1 (6 bases). Trimming stripped 7 bases from V and 7 bases from J, with 23 bases between. Germline CDR1 and CDR2: SQVTM and ANQGSEA. The CDR3 spans 15 residues. CDR3 amino acids: CSALGDLGGEQPQHF. The CDR3 nucleotides are TGCAGCGCCCTGGGGGACCTAGGGGGGGAACAGCCCCAGCATTTT.

About this clone itself: One end of the junction fails to match germline, which may point to a read error. V and J are TRBV6-6 and TRBJ1-1; 8 bases are shared with TRBD1. CDR3 length equals 14 residues. Germline V gene data show CDR1 as MNHNY and CDR2 as SVGAGI (reference sequence). The CDR3, as DNA: TGTGCCAGCACTTACCCAGGGGGCAACACTGAAGCTTTCTTT. This encodes CASTYPGGNTEAFF.

This chain connects TRBV27 to TRBJ1-1, with a tentative D call TRBD1 (6 bases). Germline assignment: CDR1 MNHEY and CDR2 SMNVEV (reference sequence). The CDR3 is 14 amino acids. With 0 bases removed from V and 9 bases from J, the gap between germline ends came to 14 bases. CDR3: CASSLSSTGNKAFF. In nucleotides, the CDR3 is TGTGCCAGCAGTTTATCGAGTACAGGGAACAAAGCTTTCTTT.

The chain is built from TRBV7-6 and TRBJ1-4; 11 bases are a match to TRBD1. With 4 bases clipped from V and 6 bases from J, the junction kept 4 bases outside the gene matches. The V gene's germline CDR1 is SGHVS and CDR2 FNYEAQ. The length of the CDR3 is 15 residues. The chain's CDR3 is CASSSGQGAYEKLFF. DNA for the CDR3: TGTGCCAGCAGCTCTGGACAGGGGGCTTATGAAAAACTGTTTTTT.

The chain uses TRBV6-5 and TRBJ2-7; 8 bases align to TRBD2. From germline, CDR1 is MNHEY and CDR2 SVGAGI. CDR3 size: 12 residues. The ends lost 2 bases at V and 12 bases at J; junction bases unmatched: 6. The DNA of the CDR3 is TGTGCCAGCAGTTACCCCAGCGGGGGCCTGTACTTC. Translation gives CASSYPSGGLYF.

V gene TRBV7-9 combines with J gene TRBJ2-5; no clear D. Trimming removed 5 bases at V and 2 bases at J, with 12 bases between. The V gene's germline CDR1 is SEHNR and CDR2 FQNEAQ (reference sequence). The CDR3 has 14 amino acids. CDR3 residues: CASSRVLMQETQYF. The CDR3 nucleotides read TGTGCCAGCAGCCGTGTACTCATGCAAGAGACCCAGTACTTC.

This rearrangement joins TRBV7-9 to TRBJ2-7; 8 positions agree with TRBD1. V lost 1 base, J lost 4 bases, and 3 bases stayed unmatched. The CDR3 is 14 residues long. Per germline, CDR1 SEHNR and CDR2 FQNEAQ (reference sequence). The CDR3 bases are TGTGCCAGCAGCTTAGGGACAGGGCAATACGAGCAGTACTTC. Translation gives CASSLGTGQYEQYF.